This entry lists 27 T cell receptor beta chains sequenced from one sample in a study of vaccination effects on CD4 cells after COVID-19. These receptors lack a known antigen. CD4+ T cells specific for antigen were expanded with viral peptide pools by the ViraFEST assay before sequencing. Isolation of CD4+ T cells took place after about 10 days of culture. Participants each got two BNT162b2 or mRNA-1273 vaccine doses. Sequenced by immunoSEQ multiplex PCR; TCRdb stores in-frame clones only, minus some. Among around 65,000 clones listed, 73% were seen once. Sample: CD4+ T cells from PBMCs cultured with HCoV-229E spike peptides, taken after COVID-19 vaccination. The receptors derive from a human donor who received a COVID-19 vaccine.

This clone is a singleton in its sample. The chain couples TRBV18 to TRBJ2-3, with D possibly matching TRBD1 (6 bases). Trimming cost V 3 bases and J 5 bases, with 12 bases left between them. Looked up from germline, CDR1 is KGHSH and CDR2 is LQKENI. This CDR3 spans 14 amino acids. This chain's CDR3 is CASSPPGTKDTQYF. CDR3 DNA: TGTGCCAGCTCACCTCCAGGGACAAAAGATACGCAGTATTTT.

The CDR3 nucleotides read TGCGCCAGCAGCATAAATCCGGGACAGGGGGCAAGTGGCTACACCTTC. Its protein product is CASSINPGQGASGYTF. The V call is TRBV5-1, the J call TRBJ1-2, with TRBD1 identical over 12 bases. The ends lost 4 bases at V and 7 bases at J; junction bases unmatched: 11. The CDR3 runs 16 residues. The germline gives CDR1 SGHRS, CDR2 YFSETQ. Complete variable domain (other parts from reference TRBV5-1 and TRBJ1-2): KAGVTQTPRYLIKTRGQQVTLSCSPISGHRSVSWYQQTPGQGLQFLFEYFSETQRNKGNFPGRFSGRQFSNSRSEMNVSTLELGDSALYLCASSINPGQGASGYTFGSGTRLTVV.

The V call is TRBV6-5, the J call TRBJ1-2; 7 nucleotides line up with TRBD1. The CDR3 is 13 amino acids. From germline, CDR1 is MNHEY and CDR2 SVGAGI. Trimming cost V 6 bases and J 7 bases; bases outside gene matches: 8. CDR3 in DNA: TGTGCCAGCAGGACGCCACAGGGGTCTGGCTACACCTTC. Translating it yields CASRTPQGSGYTF.

In its sample, this clone was seen once. The J gene is TRBJ2-3, the V gene TRBV5-1, with TRBD1 matching 9 bases. In germline, CDR1 is SGHRS, CDR2 YFSETQ. Germline trimming cut 4 bases from V and 4 bases from J; bases unmatched to any gene: 7. The CDR3 length is 15 residues. Here the CDR3 DNA reads TGCGCCAGCAGCCGGGGACAGGGACTTCCAGATACGCAGTATTTT. This codes for CASSRGQGLPDTQYF.

The rearrangement links TRBV24-1 to TRBJ2-3, with D maybe TRBD2 (7 bases). The CDR3 is 18 amino acids. V was clipped by 2 bases and J by 5 bases, with 22 bases between them. Germline V gene sequence: CDR1 KGHDR, CDR2 SFDVKD. DNA of the CDR3: TGTGCCACCAGTGATTCCCGTGGTGGGGGGGGCGCAGGAGATACGCAGTATTTT. Its translation: CATSDSRGGGGAGDTQYF.

This chain links TRBV5-1 with TRBJ1-3; the D gene is possibly TRBD1 (6 bases). Germline values: CDR1 SGHRS, CDR2 YFSETQ. The CDR3 loop spans 14 amino acids. V lost 4 bases to trimming and J lost 4 bases, with 12 bases between them. This CDR3 reads CASSPPGDGNTIYF. CDR3 nucleotides: TGCGCCAGCAGCCCGCCAGGGGACGGAAACACCATATATTTT.

V is TRBV6-6 and J is TRBJ1-1; D is ambiguous. The CDR3 extends over 13 amino acids. Trimming shortened V by 2 bases and J by 7 bases, and 11 bases separated the two germline ends. The V gene's germline CDR1 is MNHNY and CDR2 SVGAGI (reference sequence). The CDR3 sequence is CASSYLGTREAFF. For the CDR3, the DNA is TGTGCCAGCAGTTACCTCGGAACCCGTGAAGCTTTCTTT.

V gene TRBV6-1 combines with J gene TRBJ1-2; D uncertain. Germline loops: CDR1 MNHNS, CDR2 SASEGT. The ends were cut back, 2 bases at V and 4 bases at J, with 20 bases in the middle. The CDR3 spans 17 residues. This CDR3 reads CASSEIRSEGVTYGYTF. CDR3 coding DNA: TGTGCCAGCAGTGAAATAAGGTCTGAGGGCGTTACCTATGGCTACACCTTC.

This clone was counted a single time. V usage is TRBV5-8 and J usage is TRBJ2-2; D ambiguous. The CDR3 extends over 16 amino acids. Per the germline V gene, CDR1 is SGHTS and CDR2 is YDEGEE. V lost 0 bases to trimming and J lost 6 bases, with 15 bases between them. CDR3 protein: CASSLGQVLGSGELFF. CDR3 in DNA: TGTGCCAGCAGCTTGGGGCAGGTCCTTGGGTCCGGGGAGCTGTTTTTT.

The chain is built from TRBV7-2 and TRBJ2-1; 9 bases fit TRBD2. Unmatched junction bases numbered 10, after V lost 5 bases and J lost 8 bases. The germline V gene encodes CDR1 SGHTA and CDR2 FQGNSA. CDR3 length equals 15 residues. CDR3 coding DNA: TGTGCCAGCAGCCTAAGGGGAACTAGCGGGCATGAGCAGTTCTTC. Its translation is CASSLRGTSGHEQFF.

The chain recombines TRBV2 with TRBJ1-5, with D maybe TRBD1 (5 bases). The CDR3 has 15 residues. CDR1 is SNHLY and CDR2 is FYNNEI in the germline V gene. V shed 8 bases and J shed 1 base, with 15 bases lying between them. The CDR3 protein is CASGYRLVSNQPQHF. CDR3 nucleotide sequence: TGTGCCAGCGGTTACAGGCTCGTAAGCAATCAGCCCCAGCATTTT.

V is TRBV7-2 and J is TRBJ2-1; no definite D call. The V end lost 1 base, the J end lost 9 bases, and 10 bases lay between the germline ends. CDR3 size: 13 residues. Germline-derived CDR1 and CDR2 are SGHTA and FQGNSA. CDR3 DNA sequence: TGTGCCAGCAGCTTAGGCGCAGATGGTGAGCAGTTCTTC. It yields the protein CASSLGADGEQFF. The full variable domain, its missing parts supplied by reference TRBV7-2 and TRBJ2-1, is GAGVSQSPSNKVTEKGKDVELRCDPISGHTALYWYRQSLGQGLEFLIYFQGNSAPDKSGLPSDRFSAERTGGSVSTLTIQRTQQEDSAVYLCASSLGADGEQFFGPGTRLTVL.

The chain uses TRBV6-6 and TRBJ1-5, with TRBD1 matching 7 bases. Per the germline V gene, CDR1 is MNHNY and CDR2 is SVGAGI (reference sequence). J was trimmed by 0 bases and V by 5 bases; bases with no gene match: 10. The CDR3 totals 17 residues. The CDR3 DNA sequence: TGTGCCAGCAGTCCACCGACAGGGCATTATAGCAATCAGCCCCAGCATTTT. Protein product: CASSPPTGHYSNQPQHF.

V is TRBV28 and J is TRBJ1-5; 7 positions match TRBD1. The germline gives CDR1 MDHEN, CDR2 SYDVKM. V gave up 4 bases and J gave up 4 bases; unmatched junction bases: 22. The CDR3 is made up of 20 amino acids. In DNA, the CDR3 is TGTGCCAGCAGTTCGCAACAGGGGATATTCACTCCTAAAGTAAATCAGCCCCAGCATTTT. Translating it yields CASSSQQGIFTPKVNQPQHF.

This chain connects TRBV7-2 to TRBJ2-5; D uncertain. V lost 0 bases and J lost 5, with 10 bases in between. The CDR3 contains 14 residues. The V gene's germline CDR1 is SGHTA and CDR2 FQGNSA. This chain's CDR3 is CASSLAGRSETQYF. CDR3 nucleotides: TGTGCCAGCAGCTTAGCGGGCAGAAGCGAGACCCAGTACTTC.

The genes are TRBV5-1 and TRBJ1-1; D remains unclear. V was cut by 0 bases and J by 3 bases, with 9 bases left in between. This CDR3 spans 14 amino acids. In germline, CDR1 is SGHRS, CDR2 YFSETQ. CDR3 protein: CASSLGGGDTEAFF. CDR3 nucleotides: TGCGCCAGCAGCTTGGGTGGTGGGGACACTGAAGCTTTCTTT. Drawing the rest from reference TRBV5-1 and TRBJ1-1, the complete variable domain is KAGVTQTPRYLIKTRGQQVTLSCSPISGHRSVSWYQQTPGQGLQFLFEYFSETQRNKGNFPGRFSGRQFSNSRSEMNVSTLELGDSALYLCASSLGGGDTEAFFGQGTRLTVV.

The gene calls are TRBV4-1 and TRBJ2-3; TRBD2 matches at 9 bases. The CDR3 runs to 17 residues. J was trimmed by 5 bases and V by 3 bases; bases with no gene match: 12. Germline V gene lookup returns CDR1 MGHRA and CDR2 YSYEKL. The CDR3 spells CASSHSGAGGPGDTQYF. DNA of the CDR3: TGCGCCAGCAGCCATTCGGGGGCGGGGGGGCCGGGAGATACGCAGTATTTT.

The V call is TRBV7-2, the J call TRBJ2-3; D may be TRBD1 or TRBD2 (5 bases each). Trimming removed 0 bases from V and 3 bases from J, with 7 bases in between. Per the germline V gene, CDR1 is SGHTA and CDR2 is FQGNSA. The CDR3 runs 14 residues. Here the CDR3 reads CASSLAGVTDTQYF. DNA of the CDR3: TGTGCCAGCAGCTTAGCGGGGGTAACAGATACGCAGTATTTT.

This chain connects TRBV19 to TRBJ1-5; D possibly corresponds to TRBD1 (5 bases). The V gene lost 3 bases and the J gene lost 0 bases, with 9 bases spanning the gap. The CDR3 runs to 15 residues. Germline values: CDR1 LNHDA, CDR2 SQIVND (reference sequence). CDR3 amino acids: CASSMGGISNQPQHF. The CDR3 DNA reads as TGTGCCAGTAGTATGGGGGGAATTAGCAATCAGCCCCAGCATTTT.

The chain has TRBV5-4 and TRBJ2-5, with D possibly matching TRBD1 (6 bases). The length of the CDR3 is 15 residues. Germline values: CDR1 SGHNT, CDR2 YYREEE (reference sequence). Trimming took off 0 bases at V and 5 bases at J, with 14 bases between the two ends. The CDR3, as DNA: TGTGCCAGCAGCTTGGCGTTTGGGGGCGGGGAGACCCAGTACTTC. Encoded protein: CASSLAFGGGETQYF.

The chain links TRBV5-1 to TRBJ1-2, with D maybe TRBD1 (6 bases). The germline V and J ends were trimmed by 0 bases and 7 bases, with 19 bases remaining between them. The CDR3 consists of 16 residues. The V gene's germline CDR1 is SGHRS and CDR2 YFSETQ. CDR3 sequence: CASSLAISGGPGGYTF. CDR3 coding DNA: TGCGCCAGCAGCTTGGCGATCTCGGGGGGCCCCGGTGGCTACACCTTC.

This chain links TRBV24-1 with TRBJ2-1; D possibly uses TRBD1 or TRBD2 (6 bases each). Between the trimmed V and J ends, which lost 1 base and 7 bases, there was a span of 16 bases. The CDR3 has 16 residues. The germline gives CDR1 KGHDR, CDR2 SFDVKD. The CDR3 DNA reads TGTGCCACCAGTGATTTACAGGGACTTGACCGGAATGAGCAGTTCTTC. Translation gives CATSDLQGLDRNEQFF.

This clone was seen a few times. This chain links TRBV3-1 (or the pseudogene TRBV3-2) with TRBJ2-2, with 8 bases fitting TRBD1. The CDR3 consists of 17 residues. Germline-derived CDR1 and CDR2 are LGHDT and YNNKEL (reference sequence). V was pared by 0 bases and J by 5 bases, with 8 bases of the junction left unmatched. CDR3 nucleotide sequence: TGTGCCAGCAGCCAAGAGGCCGCGAGGACAGGGACCGGGGAGCTGTTTTTT. Its translation is CASSQEAARTGTGELFF.

The chain joins TRBV5-4 to TRBJ2-3; TRBD2 is a possible D gene (7 bases). Germline loops: CDR1 SGHNT, CDR2 YYREEE (reference sequence). The CDR3 has 16 amino acids. V was clipped by 4 bases and J by 6 bases, with 21 bases between them. The CDR3 sequence is CASSRGEGGALDTQYF. CDR3 bases: TGTGCCAGCAGCCGTGGGGAGGGGGGGGCCTTGGATACGCAGTATTTT.

This chain uses TRBV29-1 with TRBJ1-2; 12 positions agree with TRBD1. The CDR3 covers 16 residues. Germline assignment: CDR1 SQVTM and CDR2 ANQGSEA. Trimming cost V 6 bases and J 4 bases; bases outside gene matches: 12. CDR3 residues: CSVSPGTGGSGYGYTF. Written as DNA, the CDR3 is TGCAGCGTCTCCCCCGGGACAGGGGGCAGTGGCTATGGCTACACCTTC. Using reference TRBV29-1 and TRBJ1-2 for the parts outside the CDR3, the full variable domain is SAVISQKPSRDICQRGTSLTIQCQVDSQVTMMFWYRQQPGQSLTLIATANQGSEATYESGFVIDKFPISRPNLTFSTLTVSNMSPEDSSIYLCSVSPGTGGSGYGYTFGSGTRLTVV.

This clone was recorded only once. V and J are TRBV30 and TRBJ1-4; D perhaps matches TRBD1 (5 bases). The length of the CDR3 is 14 residues. Looked up from germline, CDR1 is GTSNPN and CDR2 is SVGIG (reference sequence). Trimming removed 4 bases at V and 8 bases at J, with 17 bases between. The CDR3 region is CAWNGGTVGEKLFF. The CDR3 DNA follows: TGTGCCTGGAATGGCGGGACTGTAGGGGAAAAACTGTTTTTT.

The chain employs TRBV5-4 and TRBJ2-3, with 7 bases fitting TRBD1. With V trimmed by 3 bases and J by 4 bases, 2 bases remained unmatched. The CDR3 spans 13 residues. Germline assignment: CDR1 SGHNT and CDR2 YYREEE (reference sequence). In DNA, the CDR3 is TGTGCCAGCAGCTCCACAGGGGCAGATACGCAGTATTTT. This sequence encodes CASSSTGADTQYF.